The 28 T cell receptor beta chains in this list originate from one sample, sequenced in a study of beta chain features in type 1 diabetes listed by TCRdb under 2018. Libraries were constructed by the immunoSEQ multiplex PCR assay. All of the isolated RNA was reverse transcribed with the High Capacity cDNA Reverse Transcription Kit, so expressed TCRB transcripts were sequenced. TCRdb carries this immuneACCESS record with in-frame sequences only. Its versions omit some clonotypes, under half of them owing to an unresolved V gene in the studies checked, with the rest unexplained. This sample gives fewer than 400,000 clones in total; approximately 9.7% of them show up just once. 0.95% to 1.1% of the sample comes from the top ten. No cognate antigen is known for these TCRs. Summary of the overall study and its limitations: A moderate but significant shortening of TCRB CDR3 length was observed in type 1 diabetes patients in all four CD4+ subsets.

Input material: central memory CD4+ T cells from blood. These receptors originate from a man aged 30-40 years with type 1 diabetes.

This clone was seen a few times. This chain links TRBV4-2 with TRBJ1-3; the match to TRBD1 covers 7 bases. This CDR3 is built from 16 residues. The J segment lost 0 bases and the V segment lost 6 bases, leaving 8 bases of the junction unmatched. Germline CDR1 is LGHNA and CDR2 is YNFKEQ. CDR3 sequence (DNA): TGTGCCAGCAGTTACAGGGGTCTGAGCTCTGGAAACACCATATATTTT. It is translated as CASSYRGLSSGNTIYF.

The chain employs TRBV30 and TRBJ1-5; TRBD1 might be the D (5 bases). The CDR3 totals 15 residues. V lost 1 base and J 7 bases, leaving 17 bases between the germline ends. The germline gives CDR1 GTSNPN, CDR2 SVGIG (reference sequence). CDR3 sequence: CAWSELAREEQPQHF. In DNA, the CDR3 is TGTGCCTGGAGTGAACTAGCCAGGGAGGAGCAGCCCCAGCATTTT.

In this sample, this clone turned up a few times. The chain recombines TRBV15 with TRBJ2-5, with 9 bases that match TRBD2. The CDR3 is made up of 17 amino acids. Trimming at V came to 2 bases and at J to 5 bases, leaving 12 bases not matched to a gene. Germline CDR1 is LNHNV and CDR2 is YYDKDF (reference sequence). The CDR3 spells CATSRPSGDHLGETQYF. The CDR3 bases are TGTGCCACCAGCAGACCTAGCGGGGACCATTTGGGGGAGACCCAGTACTTC.

This clone was detected only a few times. The gene calls are TRBV18 and TRBJ2-5, with D tentatively TRBD2 (5 bases). Trimming took 5 bases from V and 5 from J, leaving 9 bases between them. Germline CDR1 and CDR2: KGHSH and LQKENI. The CDR3 has 12 amino acids. In DNA form, the CDR3 reads TGTGCCAGCTCAGAGGGCTTGGAGACCCAGTACTTC. Protein: CASSEGLETQYF.

This clone was found a few times. The rearrangement joins TRBV7-6 to TRBJ2-3; 12 bases are a match to TRBD2. V lost 6 bases and J lost 6; bases outside the gene matches: 4. This CDR3 contains 14 residues. CDR1 is SGHVS, CDR2 FNYEAQ, per germline. CDR3 DNA sequence: TGTGCCAGCAGTTGGACTAGCGGGGTGGATACGCAGTATTTT. Translating it yields CASSWTSGVDTQYF.

A word on this clone: One end of the junction does not line up with germline, which may come from a read error. The J gene is TRBJ1-1, the V gene TRBV7-7; a weak D match, TRBD1 (6 bases). The CDR3 is made up of 13 amino acids. Germline values: CDR1 SSHAT, CDR2 FNYEAQ (reference sequence). This chain's CDR3 is CASSQQGGTEAFF. CDR3 sequence (DNA): TGTGCTAGCAGCCAACAGGGAGGAACTGAAGCTTTCTTT.

CDR3 DNA: TGTGCCAGCAGACGAGGGGGAACCGGGGAGCTGTTTTTT. Translation gives CASRRGGTGELFF. V and J are TRBV27 and TRBJ2-2; maybe TRBD1 (6 bases). V shed 6 bases and J shed 5 bases, with 10 bases lying between them. The germline gives CDR1 MNHEY, CDR2 SMNVEV (reference sequence). The length of the CDR3 is 13 residues.

This clone has more than one count but fewer than ten. The gene calls are TRBV28 and TRBJ2-7; 8 bases are a match to TRBD1. Trimming took 7 bases from V and 2 from J; bases not matched to a gene: 7. CDR3 size: 14 residues. CDR1 and CDR2 (germline): MDHEN, SYDVKM. CDR3 sequence: CASTPGGDTYEQYF. The CDR3 coding sequence is TGTGCCAGCACCCCAGGGGGCGATACCTACGAGCAGTACTTC.

Only a few counts were recorded for this clone. V is TRBV7-2 and J is TRBJ2-7, with D perhaps matching TRBD2 (6 bases). With 2 bases removed from V and 5 bases from J, the gap between germline ends came to 13 bases. The germline CDR1 and CDR2 sequences are SGHTA and FQGNSA. CDR3 length equals 14 residues. CDR3 DNA: TGTGCCAGCAGCTTAAGGGACGGGGGTGACGAGCAGTACTTC. Encoded protein: CASSLRDGGDEQYF.

The chain is built from TRBV15 and TRBJ2-7, with 7 bases aligning to TRBD1. Germline trimming cut 3 bases from V and 2 bases from J; bases unmatched to any gene: 4. The CDR3 has 14 amino acids. The germline CDR1 and CDR2 sequences are LNHNV and YYDKDF (reference sequence). The CDR3 region has the DNA TGTGCCACCAGCAGGGGACAGCTAACCTACGAGCAGTACTTC. This sequence encodes CATSRGQLTYEQYF.

This clone was counted between two and nine times. The CDR3 sequence: CASSGQGIDEQYF. CDR3 nucleotides: TGTGCCAGCAGTGGCCAGGGGATTGACGAGCAGTACTTC. The chain recombines TRBV2 with TRBJ2-7; D might be TRBD1 (6 bases). V lost 4 bases to trimming and J lost 5 bases, with 12 bases between them. This CDR3 spans 13 amino acids. Germline V gene data show CDR1 as SNHLY and CDR2 as FYNNEI.

This rearrangement joins TRBV5-3 to TRBJ1-5, with D possibly being TRBD1 (5 bases). TRBV5-3 is an open reading frame whose function is uncertain. Trimming removed 4 bases from V and 1 base from J, with 15 bases in between. The CDR3 contains 16 residues. The CDR3 protein is CARSTQVLKSNQPQHF. The CDR3 nucleotides read TGTGCCAGAAGCACACAGGTACTGAAGAGCAATCAGCCCCAGCATTTT.

This clone was counted only a few times. The rearrangement uses TRBV6-6 and TRBJ2-3; 8 bases are shared with TRBD2. Per the germline V gene, CDR1 is MNHNY and CDR2 is SVGAGI (reference sequence). Trimming at V came to 5 bases and at J to 5 bases, leaving 6 bases not matched to a gene. The CDR3 extends over 14 amino acids. CDR3 region: CASSPGGPGDTQYF. CDR3 DNA: TGTGCCAGCAGTCCGGGGGGGCCAGGAGATACGCAGTATTTT.

This clone was detected a few times. This chain connects TRBV28 to TRBJ1-2, with unresolved D. The germline gives CDR1 MDHEN, CDR2 SYDVKM. The V end was cut by 3 bases, the J end by 5 bases, with 13 bases between. The CDR3 is made up of 14 amino acids. In nucleotides, the CDR3 is TGTGCCAGCAGTTTCTCCGGAACGGTTTATGGCTACACCTTC. Protein: CASSFSGTVYGYTF.

This clone turned up a few times. For the CDR3, the DNA is TGTGCCAGCAGCCAACAGGGGATCCCGAACACTGAAGCTTTCTTT. This codes for CASSQQGIPNTEAFF. J is TRBJ1-1 and V is TRBV14, with TRBD1 as a possible D gene (6 bases). Trimming stripped 2 bases from V and 1 base from J, with 11 bases between. This CDR3 has 15 amino acids. Germline V lookup: CDR1 SGHDN, CDR2 FVKESK.

This clone appeared many times. CDR3 protein: CASKDRGSYGYTF. CDR3 nucleotides: TGTGCCAGCAAGGACAGGGGGAGCTATGGCTACACCTTC. V and J are TRBV21-1 and TRBJ1-2; whether TRBD1, the table's D call, matches the DNA was not checked. TRBV21-1 counts as a pseudogene. The CDR3 covers 13 residues.

This clone was counted between two and nine times. The J gene is TRBJ2-7, the V gene TRBV28, with 8 bases fitting TRBD1. CDR3 length: 14 amino acids. Germline CDR1 reads MDHEN; CDR2 reads SYDVKM. Unmatched junction bases numbered 6, after V lost 3 bases and J lost 5 bases. In nucleotides, the CDR3 is TGTGCCAGCAGTTTCGCGACAGGGGATGACGAGCAGTACTTC. As protein: CASSFATGDDEQYF.

This clone was seen a few times. The J gene is TRBJ1-1, the V gene TRBV11-2; perhaps TRBD1 as D (5 bases). Trimming took off 3 bases at V and 4 bases at J, with 9 bases between the two ends. Germline assignment: CDR1 SGHAT and CDR2 FQNNGV. This CDR3 is built from 13 residues. The CDR3 loop reads CASSFQGFTEAFF. The CDR3 region has the DNA TGTGCCAGCAGCTTTCAGGGATTCACTGAAGCTTTCTTT.

A word on this clone: Other nucleotide sequences from this sample produce the same CDR3. The chain couples TRBV7-2 to TRBJ1-1; weak D call: TRBD1 (6 bases). The germline gives CDR1 SGHTA, CDR2 FQGNSA. This CDR3 is built from 14 residues. V was cut by 6 bases and J by 1 base, with 12 bases left in between. CDR3 bases: TGTGCCAGCAGTCTTTCCAGGGGGAACACTGAAGCTTTCTTT. Protein: CASSLSRGNTEAFF.

This clone showed up just a few times. The rearrangement joins TRBV5-6 to TRBJ1-2; tentatively, D is TRBD1 (6 bases). Germline CDR1 and CDR2: SGHDT and YYEEEE. The V end lost 2 bases, the J end lost 4 bases, and 15 bases lay between the germline ends. This CDR3 region has 15 residues. CDR3: CASSFPVQGFYGYTF. For the CDR3, the DNA is TGTGCCAGCAGCTTCCCAGTTCAGGGGTTCTATGGCTACACCTTC.

The genes are TRBV2 and TRBJ2-7; either TRBD1 or TRBD2 may fit D (5 bases each). V was shortened by 6 bases and J by 2 bases, with 14 bases between the two germline ends. The germline gives CDR1 SNHLY, CDR2 FYNNEI. There are 14 residues in the CDR3. Written as DNA, the CDR3 is TGTGCCAGCAGCCTGGGGACGATTACCTACGAGCAGTACTTC. It translates to CASSLGTITYEQYF.

This clone was counted ten times or more. V usage is TRBV5-6 and J usage is TRBJ1-1; D is undetermined. Germline-derived CDR1 and CDR2 are SGHDT and YYEEEE. V lost 0 bases and J lost 5, with 11 bases in between. The CDR3 consists of 14 residues. CDR3 DNA sequence: TGTGCCAGCAGCTTGGCGGGCAGGACTACTGAAGCTTTCTTT. This encodes CASSLAGRTTEAFF.

In its sample, this clone was seen many times. The rearrangement joins TRBV7-9 to TRBJ2-2; TRBD1 aligns across 8 bases. The CDR3 is 13 residues long. Germline values: CDR1 SEHNR, CDR2 FQNEAQ (reference sequence). V dropped 6 bases and J dropped 5; count of bases not matched to a gene: 2. CDR3 in DNA: TGTGCCAGCAGATGGACAGGGACCGGGGAGCTGTTTTTT. Residues: CASRWTGTGELFF.

This chain joins TRBV5-6 and TRBJ2-1; possible D gene TRBD1, 5 bases. V lost 0 bases and J 9 bases, leaving 13 bases between the germline ends. Per the germline V gene, CDR1 is SGHDT and CDR2 is YYEEEE. This CDR3 contains 14 residues. Written as DNA, the CDR3 is TGTGCCAGCAGCTTGGCCCAGGGAAAAAGTGAGCAGTTCTTC. Its protein is CASSLAQGKSEQFF.

The rearrangement joins TRBV6-6 to TRBJ2-3; D not resolved. V was shortened by 6 bases and J by 2 bases, with 12 bases between the two germline ends. CDR3 size: 14 residues. Per germline, CDR1 MNHNY and CDR2 SVGAGI (reference sequence). The CDR3 protein is CASSPGSHTDTQYF. CDR3 DNA: TGTGCCAGCAGCCCTGGGTCCCACACAGATACGCAGTATTTT.

This clone has more than one count but fewer than ten. The chain carries TRBV2 and TRBJ2-2; the D gene is possibly TRBD1 (6 bases). CDR1 and CDR2 (germline): SNHLY, FYNNEI. V was cut by 6 bases and J by 0 bases, with 14 bases left in between. There are 16 residues in the CDR3. The CDR3 loop reads CASSTRDNSNTGELFF. CDR3 nucleotides: TGTGCCAGCAGCACCCGGGACAATTCGAACACCGGGGAGCTGTTTTTT.

This clone was recorded a few times. The V call is TRBV27, the J call TRBJ1-2, with TRBD1 matching 7 bases. V was pared by 6 bases and J by 4 bases, with 17 bases of the junction left unmatched. The V gene's germline CDR1 is MNHEY and CDR2 SMNVEV (reference sequence). The CDR3 spans 17 residues. The CDR3 coding sequence is TGTGCCAGCAGCCTGGGGTTGGACAGGATCAGCTTCTATGGCTACACCTTC. Protein product: CASSLGLDRISFYGYTF.

This clone has more than one count but fewer than ten. The chain links TRBV30 to TRBJ1-5; D is perhaps TRBD1 (5 bases). CDR1 GTSNPN and CDR2 SVGIG come from the germline V gene (reference sequence). CDR3 size: 14 residues. Trimming left V 1 base short and J 4 bases short, with 11 bases between. The CDR3 sequence is CAWSGGLKNQPQHF. The CDR3 coding sequence is TGTGCCTGGAGTGGGGGCTTGAAGAATCAGCCCCAGCATTTT.